This record covers a single T cell receptor beta chain. This sample was included in a study of control samples from healthy donors and cancer patients. V was clipped by 5 bases and J by 1 base; unmatched bases: 20. The V gene's germline CDR1 is MGHRA and CDR2 YSYEKL. The CDR3 runs to 20 residues. Repertoires were generated with immunoSEQ multiplex PCR, while TCRdb's copy carries only in-frame clones and drops some. This sample's clone table lists approximately 190,000 clones. The origin of this receptor is a woman aged 25-40 years in good health. What was sequenced was blood. The chain combines TRBV4-1 with TRBJ1-1; TRBD1 matches at 9 bases. CDR3 DNA sequence: TGCGCCAGCAGCTACCCGGGACAGGGTTACGGAACGCGAGAGAACACTGAAGCTTTCTTT. Amino acids: CASSYPGQGYGTRENTEAFF.